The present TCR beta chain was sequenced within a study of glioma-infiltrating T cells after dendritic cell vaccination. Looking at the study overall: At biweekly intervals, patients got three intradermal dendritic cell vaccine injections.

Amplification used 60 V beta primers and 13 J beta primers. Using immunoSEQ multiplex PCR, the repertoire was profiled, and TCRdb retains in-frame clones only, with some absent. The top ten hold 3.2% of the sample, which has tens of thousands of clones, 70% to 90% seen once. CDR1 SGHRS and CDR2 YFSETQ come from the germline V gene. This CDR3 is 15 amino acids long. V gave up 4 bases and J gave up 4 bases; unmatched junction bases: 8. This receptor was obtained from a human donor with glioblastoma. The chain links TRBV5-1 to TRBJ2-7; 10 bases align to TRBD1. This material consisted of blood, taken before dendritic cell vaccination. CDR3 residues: CASSPGGQGVYEQYF. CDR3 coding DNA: TGCGCCAGCAGCCCAGGCGGACAGGGGGTTTACGAGCAGTACTTC. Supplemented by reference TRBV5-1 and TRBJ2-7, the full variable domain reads KAGVTQTPRYLIKTRGQQVTLSCSPISGHRSVSWYQQTPGQGLQFLFEYFSETQRNKGNFPGRFSGRQFSNSRSEMNVSTLELGDSALYLCASSPGGQGVYEQYFGPGTRLTVT.